This T cell receptor beta chain was captured in a study of T-cell memory formation after mild COVID-19. This CDR3 is built from 13 residues. With 0 bases clipped from V and 3 bases from J, the junction kept 1 base outside the gene matches. Germline V gene lookup returns CDR1 DFQATT and CDR2 SNEGSKA (reference sequence). MiXCR, run by TCRdb on the 5' RACE reads, gives a single entry per CDR3 protein. This sample has 280,000 or so distinct CDR3 sequences, with roughly 8.2% found just once. This clonotype was observed many times. The sample was PBMCs or a T cell subset sorted from them (not recorded which). The chain links TRBV20-1 to TRBJ2-7, with 8 bases that match TRBD2. The sequence was collected from a man aged 18 to 35 who had mild COVID-19 (a few samples of this study predate the infection). Cell type and time point are not known. As DNA, the CDR3 is TGCAGTGCTAGAGACGGGGGGGTCTACGAGCAGTACGTC. As protein: CSARDGGVYEQYV.